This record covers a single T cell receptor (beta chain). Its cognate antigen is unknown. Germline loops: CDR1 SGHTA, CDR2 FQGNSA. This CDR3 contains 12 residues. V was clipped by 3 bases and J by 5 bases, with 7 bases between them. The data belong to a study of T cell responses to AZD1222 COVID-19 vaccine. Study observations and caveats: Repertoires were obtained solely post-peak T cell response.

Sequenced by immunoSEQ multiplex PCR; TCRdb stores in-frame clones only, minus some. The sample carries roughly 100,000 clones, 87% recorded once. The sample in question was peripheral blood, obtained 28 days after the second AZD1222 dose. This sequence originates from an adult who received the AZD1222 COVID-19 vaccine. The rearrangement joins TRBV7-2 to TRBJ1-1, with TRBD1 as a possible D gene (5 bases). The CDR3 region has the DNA TGTGCCAGCAGCTTGGGGGAAACTGAAGCTTTCTTT. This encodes CASSLGETEAFF.